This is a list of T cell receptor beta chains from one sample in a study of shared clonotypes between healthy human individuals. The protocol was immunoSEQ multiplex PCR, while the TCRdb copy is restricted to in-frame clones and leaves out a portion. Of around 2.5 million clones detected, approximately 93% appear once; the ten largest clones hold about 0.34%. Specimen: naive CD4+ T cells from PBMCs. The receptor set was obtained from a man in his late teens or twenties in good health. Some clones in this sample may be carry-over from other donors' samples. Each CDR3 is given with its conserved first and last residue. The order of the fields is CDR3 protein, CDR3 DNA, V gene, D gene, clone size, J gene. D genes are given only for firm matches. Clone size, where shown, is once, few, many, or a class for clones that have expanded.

CDR3 protein: CASSVSPSYNEQFF
CDR3 DNA: TGTGCCAGCAGCGTATCTCCATCCTACAATGAGCAGTTCTTC
V gene: TRBV9
D gene: NA
clone size: NA
J gene: TRBJ2-1

CDR3 protein: CASSKGDRDKVDGYTF
CDR3 DNA: TGTGCCAGCAGCAAGGGGGACAGGGATAAGGTGGATGGCTACACCTTC
V gene: TRBV21-1
D gene: NA
clone size: once
J gene: TRBJ1-2

CDR3 protein: CASSLLPGGSGELFF
CDR3 DNA: TGCGCCAGCAGCTTACTCCCCGGGGGGTCCGGGGAGCTGTTTTTT
V gene: TRBV5-1
D gene: TRBD2
clone size: NA
J gene: TRBJ2-2

CDR3 protein: CASSLVPPPGTVEQYF
CDR3 DNA: TGCGCCAGCAGCTTGGTCCCCCCACCCGGGACTGTCGAGCAGTACTTC
V gene: TRBV5-1
D gene: NA
clone size: NA
J gene: TRBJ2-7

CDR3 protein: CASRESGTGRSYGYTF
CDR3 DNA: TGTGCCAGCAGAGAATCCGGGACAGGCCGCAGCTATGGCTACACCTTC
V gene: TRBV27
D gene: TRBD1
clone size: NA
J gene: TRBJ1-2

CDR3 protein: CASSIDGVLAGGDNEQFF
CDR3 DNA: TGTGCCAGTAGTATAGATGGCGTGCTAGCGGGAGGGGACAATGAGCAGTTCTTC
V gene: TRBV19
D gene: TRBD2
clone size: NA
J gene: TRBJ2-1

CDR3 protein: CAISPVVGQGQETQYF
CDR3 DNA: TGTGCCATCAGTCCAGTCGTCGGACAGGGCCAAGAGACCCAGTACTTC
V gene: TRBV10-3
D gene: TRBD1
clone size: NA
J gene: TRBJ2-5

CDR3 protein: CASSETPTDTQYF
CDR3 DNA: TGTGCCAGCAGTGAAACCCCCACGGATACGCAGTATTTT
V gene: TRBV6-1
D gene: NA
clone size: NA
J gene: TRBJ2-3

CDR3 protein: CASREGSGELFF
CDR3 DNA: TGTGCCAGCAGAGAGGGCTCCGGGGAGCTGTTTTTT
V gene: TRBV28
D gene: NA
clone size: NA
J gene: TRBJ2-2

CDR3 protein: CASRAERAGGTDTQYF
CDR3 DNA: TGTGCCAGCAGGGCCGAGAGAGCGGGAGGCACAGATACGCAGTATTTT
V gene: TRBV2
D gene: TRBD2
clone size: NA
J gene: TRBJ2-3

CDR3 protein: CASSLGPLQYF
CDR3 DNA: TGTGCCAGCAGCTTAGGGCCTCTGCAGTATTTT
V gene: TRBV7-8
D gene: NA
clone size: NA
J gene: TRBJ2-3

CDR3 protein: CASSTRGNQPQHF
CDR3 DNA: TGCGCCAGCAGCACACGAGGCAATCAGCCCCAGCATTTT
V gene: TRBV23-1
D gene: NA
clone size: once
J gene: TRBJ1-5

CDR3 protein: CASSDWERRGGQPQHF
CDR3 DNA: TGTGCCAGCAGTGATTGGGAAAGGAGGGGAGGTCAGCCCCAGCATTTT
V gene: TRBV6-1
D gene: NA
clone size: NA
J gene: TRBJ1-5

CDR3 protein: CASSLHIAKNIQYF
CDR3 DNA: TGTGCCAGCAGCTTGCACATAGCCAAAAACATTCAGTACTTC
V gene: TRBV5-4
D gene: NA
clone size: NA
J gene: TRBJ2-4

CDR3 protein: CASSPPGTAYGEQYF
CDR3 DNA: TGTGCCAGCAGCCCTCCCGGGACAGCTTACGGGGAGCAGTACTTC
V gene: TRBV5-5
D gene: TRBD1
clone size: NA
J gene: TRBJ2-7

CDR3 protein: CASSQLTQSGTRPDTQYF
CDR3 DNA: TGCGCCAGCAGCCAACTGACCCAGAGCGGGACCCGCCCCGATACGCAGTATTTT
V gene: TRBV4-3
D gene: TRBD2
clone size: NA
J gene: TRBJ2-3

CDR3 protein: CATSRDLPAGSYGYTF
CDR3 DNA: TGTGCCACCAGCAGAGATCTTCCGGCAGGCTCCTATGGCTACACCTTC
V gene: TRBV15
D gene: NA
clone size: once
J gene: TRBJ1-2

CDR3 protein: CATLGSPQGPYEQYF
CDR3 DNA: TGTGCCACCCTCGGTAGTCCACAAGGGCCCTACGAGCAGTACTTC
V gene: TRBV6-5
D gene: NA
clone size: NA
J gene: TRBJ2-7

CDR3 protein: CASSLGTSVGETQYF
CDR3 DNA: TGTGCCAGCAGTCTTGGGACTAGCGTCGGAGAGACCCAGTACTTC
V gene: TRBV2
D gene: TRBD2
clone size: NA
J gene: TRBJ2-5

CDR3 protein: CASSPVGNTEAFF
CDR3 DNA: TGTGCCAGCAGCCCTGTCGGGAACACTGAAGCTTTCTTT
V gene: TRBV7-9
D gene: NA
clone size: few
J gene: TRBJ1-1

CDR3 protein: CASSEGLSDYQPQHF
CDR3 DNA: TGTGCCAGCAGCGAGGGACTCTCGGACTATCAGCCCCAGCATTTT
V gene: TRBV6-1
D gene: NA
clone size: NA
J gene: TRBJ1-5

CDR3 protein: CASSTRDRGRGDTQYF
CDR3 DNA: TGTGCCAGCAGCACCCGGGACAGGGGTCGGGGAGATACGCAGTATTTT
V gene: TRBV25-1
D gene: TRBD1
clone size: NA
J gene: TRBJ2-3

CDR3 protein: CASSVVSGRVNEQFF
CDR3 DNA: TGTGCCAGCAGCGTAGTTAGCGGGAGGGTCAATGAGCAGTTCTTC
V gene: TRBV9
D gene: TRBD2
clone size: NA
J gene: TRBJ2-1

CDR3 protein: CASRLLGTGEKLFF
CDR3 DNA: TGTGCCAGCCGCCTTTTGGGGACCGGCGAAAAACTGTTTTTT
V gene: TRBV19
D gene: NA
clone size: NA
J gene: TRBJ1-4

CDR3 protein: CASSLTGNRATDTQYF
CDR3 DNA: TGTGCCAGCAGCTTGACCGGAAATAGGGCCACAGATACGCAGTATTTT
V gene: TRBV9
D gene: NA
clone size: NA
J gene: TRBJ2-3

CDR3 protein: CASRAPTGGAFF
CDR3 DNA: TGTGCCAGCAGGGCGCCGACAGGGGGAGCTTTCTTT
V gene: TRBV25-1
D gene: TRBD1
clone size: few
J gene: TRBJ1-1

CDR3 protein: CASSQTGGTSEAFF
CDR3 DNA: TGTGCCAGCAGCCAGACAGGAGGAACTAGTGAAGCTTTCTTT
V gene: TRBV7-9
D gene: NA
clone size: NA
J gene: TRBJ1-1

CDR3 protein: CASSLVEDTQYF
CDR3 DNA: TGTGCCAGCAGCTTAGTGGAGGATACGCAGTATTTT
V gene: TRBV7-2
D gene: NA
clone size: few
J gene: TRBJ2-3

CDR3 protein: CASSPGPGRGNTEAFF
CDR3 DNA: TGTGCCAGCAGCCCCGGACCAGGACGGGGGAACACTGAAGCTTTCTTT
V gene: TRBV14
D gene: NA
clone size: NA
J gene: TRBJ1-1

CDR3 protein: CASSPTGSSYNEQFF
CDR3 DNA: TGTGCCAGCAGCCCGACTGGAAGCTCCTACAATGAGCAGTTCTTC
V gene: TRBV9
D gene: NA
clone size: NA
J gene: TRBJ2-1

CDR3 protein: CASSQQSQETQYF
CDR3 DNA: TGTGCCAGCTCACAACAGAGCCAAGAGACCCAGTACTTC
V gene: TRBV18
D gene: NA
clone size: NA
J gene: TRBJ2-5

CDR3 protein: CATPGMAGGGETQYF
CDR3 DNA: TGTGCCACCCCCGGAATGGCGGGAGGGGGGGAGACCCAGTACTTC
V gene: TRBV6-1
D gene: TRBD2
clone size: once
J gene: TRBJ2-5

CDR3 protein: CASSKENDSLAKNIQYF
CDR3 DNA: TGTGCCAGCAGCAAGGAAAACGATTCCCTAGCCAAAAACATTCAGTACTTC
V gene: TRBV21-1
D gene: NA
clone size: once
J gene: TRBJ2-4

CDR3 protein: CASRKGPSLVPDTQYF
CDR3 DNA: TGTGCCAGCCGCAAGGGTCCTAGTTTAGTCCCAGATACGCAGTATTTT
V gene: TRBV2
D gene: NA
clone size: NA
J gene: TRBJ2-3

CDR3 protein: CASTRSPMDRQNGYTF
CDR3 DNA: TGCGCCAGCACCCGAAGCCCCATGGACAGACAAAATGGCTACACCTTC
V gene: TRBV4-1
D gene: NA
clone size: NA
J gene: TRBJ1-2

CDR3 protein: CASSLVPMTGAYEQYF
CDR3 DNA: TGTGCCAGCAGTTTAGTCCCTATGACAGGGGCCTACGAGCAGTACTTC
V gene: TRBV28
D gene: TRBD1
clone size: NA
J gene: TRBJ2-7

CDR3 protein: CASSKEPSYEQYF
CDR3 DNA: TGTGCCAGCAGCAAAGAACCGTCCTACGAGCAGTACTTC
V gene: TRBV5-4
D gene: NA
clone size: NA
J gene: TRBJ2-7

CDR3 protein: CASSPTSGSGTQYF
CDR3 DNA: TGTGCCAGCAGCCCTACTAGCGGGAGTGGTACGCAGTATTTT
V gene: TRBV11-2
D gene: TRBD2
clone size: NA
J gene: TRBJ2-3

CDR3 protein: CASSIFHEQYF
CDR3 DNA: TGTGCCAGCAGCATCTTCCACGAGCAGTACTTC
V gene: TRBV25-1
D gene: NA
clone size: once
J gene: TRBJ2-7

CDR3 protein: CASSLVPGGNEKLFF
CDR3 DNA: TGTGCCAGCAGCTTAGTACCAGGGGGAAATGAAAAACTGTTTTTT
V gene: TRBV11-2
D gene: TRBD1
clone size: NA
J gene: TRBJ1-4

CDR3 protein: CASSLAGTGVNEQFF
CDR3 DNA: TGCGCCAGCAGCTTGGCCGGGACAGGGGTCAATGAGCAGTTCTTC
V gene: TRBV5-1
D gene: TRBD1
clone size: NA
J gene: TRBJ2-1

CDR3 protein: CASSRDSGAYGYTF
CDR3 DNA: TGTGCCAGCAGTCGGGACTCCGGGGCCTATGGCTACACCTTC
V gene: TRBV6-5
D gene: NA
clone size: NA
J gene: TRBJ1-2

CDR3 protein: CASSLEVGTGWSGANVLTF
CDR3 DNA: TGTGCCAGCAGCTTGGAGGTGGGGACAGGGTGGTCTGGGGCCAACGTCCTGACTTTC
V gene: TRBV5-8
D gene: TRBD1
clone size: NA
J gene: TRBJ2-6

CDR3 protein: CASSEVSGSPGTQYF
CDR3 DNA: TGTGCCAGCAGTGAAGTGAGCGGGAGCCCGGGTACGCAGTATTTT
V gene: TRBV6-1
D gene: TRBD2
clone size: NA
J gene: TRBJ2-3

CDR3 protein: CASSQGPSTGLNTEAFF
CDR3 DNA: TGCGCCAGCAGCCAGGGCCCCTCGACAGGGCTGAACACTGAAGCTTTCTTT
V gene: TRBV4-1
D gene: TRBD1
clone size: once
J gene: TRBJ1-1

CDR3 protein: CSVAPRLGTEAFF
CDR3 DNA: TGCAGCGTCGCCCCGAGATTGGGCACTGAAGCTTTCTTT
V gene: TRBV29-1
D gene: NA
clone size: few
J gene: TRBJ1-1

CDR3 protein: CASSRSGANVLTF
CDR3 DNA: TGTGCCAGCAGCAGGTCTGGGGCCAACGTCCTGACTTTC
V gene: TRBV28
D gene: NA
clone size: NA
J gene: TRBJ2-6

CDR3 protein: CASSSERRGTDTQYF
CDR3 DNA: TGTGCCAGCAGTTCAGAGCGGAGAGGGACAGATACGCAGTATTTT
V gene: TRBV28
D gene: NA
clone size: NA
J gene: TRBJ2-3

CDR3 protein: CASSIVGIQETQYF
CDR3 DNA: TGTGCCAGTAGTATAGTAGGGATCCAAGAGACCCAGTACTTC
V gene: TRBV19
D gene: NA
clone size: NA
J gene: TRBJ2-5

CDR3 protein: CASSSPSRRMIQYF
CDR3 DNA: TGTGCCAGCAGTTCCCCGAGTAGGAGGATGATTCAGTACTTC
V gene: TRBV6-5
D gene: NA
clone size: once
J gene: TRBJ2-4

CDR3 protein: CAISEPGLAGSQDYEQYF
CDR3 DNA: TGTGCCATCAGTGAGCCGGGACTAGCGGGGTCCCAAGATTACGAGCAGTACTTC
V gene: TRBV10-3
D gene: TRBD2
clone size: NA
J gene: TRBJ2-7

CDR3 protein: CASSTDSPNYGYTF
CDR3 DNA: TGCGCCAGCAGCACTGACAGTCCTAACTATGGCTACACCTTC
V gene: TRBV5-1
D gene: NA
clone size: NA
J gene: TRBJ1-2